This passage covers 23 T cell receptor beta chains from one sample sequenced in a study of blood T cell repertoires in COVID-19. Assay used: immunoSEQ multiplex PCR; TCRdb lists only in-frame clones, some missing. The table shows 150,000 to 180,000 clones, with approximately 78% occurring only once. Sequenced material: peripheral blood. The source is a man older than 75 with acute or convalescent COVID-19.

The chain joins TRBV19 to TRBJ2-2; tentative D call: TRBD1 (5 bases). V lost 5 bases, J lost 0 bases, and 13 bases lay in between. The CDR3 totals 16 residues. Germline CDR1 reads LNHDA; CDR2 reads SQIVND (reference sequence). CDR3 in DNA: TGTGCCAGTAGTTCCCCAGGGATGGCGAACACCGGGGAGCTGTTTTTT. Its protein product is CASSSPGMANTGELFF.

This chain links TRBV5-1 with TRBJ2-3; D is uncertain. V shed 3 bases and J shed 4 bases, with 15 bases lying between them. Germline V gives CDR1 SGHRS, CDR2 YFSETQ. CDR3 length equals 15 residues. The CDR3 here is CASSSTPESADTQYF. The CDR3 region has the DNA TGCGCCAGCAGCTCAACCCCCGAGTCCGCAGATACGCAGTATTTT. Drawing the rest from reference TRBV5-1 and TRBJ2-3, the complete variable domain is KAGVTQTPRYLIKTRGQQVTLSCSPISGHRSVSWYQQTPGQGLQFLFEYFSETQRNKGNFPGRFSGRQFSNSRSEMNVSTLELGDSALYLCASSSTPESADTQYFGPGTRLTVL.

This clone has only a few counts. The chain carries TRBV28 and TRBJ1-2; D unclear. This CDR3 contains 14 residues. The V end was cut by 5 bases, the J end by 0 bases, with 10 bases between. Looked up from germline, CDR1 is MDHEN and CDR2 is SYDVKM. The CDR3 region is CASSLLGANYGYTF. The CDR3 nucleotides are TGTGCCAGCAGTCTGCTGGGAGCTAACTATGGCTACACCTTC.

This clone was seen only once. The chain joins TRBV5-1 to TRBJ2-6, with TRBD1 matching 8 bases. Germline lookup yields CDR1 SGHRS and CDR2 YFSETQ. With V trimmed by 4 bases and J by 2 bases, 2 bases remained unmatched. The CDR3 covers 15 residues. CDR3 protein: CASSKTGAGANVLTF. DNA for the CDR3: TGCGCCAGCAGCAAGACAGGGGCTGGGGCCAACGTCCTGACTTTC.

CDR3 in DNA: TGTGCCAGCAGCTTAGGACAGGGGAATGAAAAACTGTTTTTT. It codes for CASSLGQGNEKLFF. The chain carries TRBV11-3 and TRBJ1-4, with TRBD1 matching over 8 bases. Germline CDR1 SGHNT, CDR2 YENEEA. J lost 5 bases, V lost 1 base, and 0 bases had no gene match. The CDR3 totals 14 residues.

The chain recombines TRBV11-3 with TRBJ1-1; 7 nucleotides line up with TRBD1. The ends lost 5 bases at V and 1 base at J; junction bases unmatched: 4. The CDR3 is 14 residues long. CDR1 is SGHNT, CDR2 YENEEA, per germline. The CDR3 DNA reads TGTGCCAGCAGCCTACGGACAGGGAACACTGAAGCTTTCTTT. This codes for CASSLRTGNTEAFF.

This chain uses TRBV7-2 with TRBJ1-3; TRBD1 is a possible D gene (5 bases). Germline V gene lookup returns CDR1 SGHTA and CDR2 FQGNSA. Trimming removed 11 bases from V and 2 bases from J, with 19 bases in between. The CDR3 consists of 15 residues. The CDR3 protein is CAAARSGGPGNTIYF. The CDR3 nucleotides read TGTGCCGCAGCTCGCTCGGGGGGACCTGGAAACACCATATATTTT.

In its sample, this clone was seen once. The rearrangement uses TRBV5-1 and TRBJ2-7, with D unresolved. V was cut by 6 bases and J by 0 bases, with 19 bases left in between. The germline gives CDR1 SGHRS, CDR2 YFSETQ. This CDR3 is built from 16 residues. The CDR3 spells CASTSSTDTGSYEQYF. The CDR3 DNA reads TGCGCCAGCACCTCGAGTACAGACACCGGCTCCTACGAGCAGTACTTC.

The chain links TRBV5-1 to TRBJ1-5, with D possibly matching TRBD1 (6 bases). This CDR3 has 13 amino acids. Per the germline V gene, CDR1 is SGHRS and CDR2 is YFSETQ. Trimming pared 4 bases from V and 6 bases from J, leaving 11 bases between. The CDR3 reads CASSEVGAQPQHF. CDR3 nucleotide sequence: TGCGCCAGCAGCGAAGTGGGGGCTCAGCCCCAGCATTTT. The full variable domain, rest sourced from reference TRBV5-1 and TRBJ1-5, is KAGVTQTPRYLIKTRGQQVTLSCSPISGHRSVSWYQQTPGQGLQFLFEYFSETQRNKGNFPGRFSGRQFSNSRSEMNVSTLELGDSALYLCASSEVGAQPQHFGDGTRLSIL.

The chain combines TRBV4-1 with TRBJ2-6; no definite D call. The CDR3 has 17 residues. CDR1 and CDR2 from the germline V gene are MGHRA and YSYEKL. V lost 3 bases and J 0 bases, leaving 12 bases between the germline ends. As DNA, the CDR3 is TGCGCCAGCAGCCAGGCTCAGGTCTTCTCTGGGGCCAACGTCCTGACTTTC. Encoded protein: CASSQAQVFSGANVLTF.

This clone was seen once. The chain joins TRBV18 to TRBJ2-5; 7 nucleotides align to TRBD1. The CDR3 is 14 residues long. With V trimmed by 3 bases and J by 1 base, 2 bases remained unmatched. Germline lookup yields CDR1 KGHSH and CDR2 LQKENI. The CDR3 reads CASSPGQIQETQYF. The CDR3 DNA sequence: TGTGCCAGCTCACCGGGACAGATCCAAGAGACCCAGTACTTC.

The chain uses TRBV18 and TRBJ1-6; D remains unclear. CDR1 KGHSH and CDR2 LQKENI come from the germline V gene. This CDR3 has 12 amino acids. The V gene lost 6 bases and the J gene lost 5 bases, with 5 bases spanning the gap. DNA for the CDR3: TGTGCCAGCTCCACGGATAATTCACCCCTCCACTTT. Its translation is CASSTDNSPLHF.

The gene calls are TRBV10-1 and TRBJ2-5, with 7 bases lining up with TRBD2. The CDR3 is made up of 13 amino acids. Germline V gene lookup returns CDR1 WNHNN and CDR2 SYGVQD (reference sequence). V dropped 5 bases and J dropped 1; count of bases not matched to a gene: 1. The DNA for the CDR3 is TGCGCCAGCAGTCCGGGGGGCCAAGAGACCCAGTACTTC. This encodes CASSPGGQETQYF.

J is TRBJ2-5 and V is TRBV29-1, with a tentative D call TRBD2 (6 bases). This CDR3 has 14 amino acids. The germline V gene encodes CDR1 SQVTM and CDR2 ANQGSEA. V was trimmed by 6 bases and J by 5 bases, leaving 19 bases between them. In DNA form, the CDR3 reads TGCAGCGTCCAGGACTGGGCGGGATCGGAGACCCAGTACTTC. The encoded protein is CSVQDWAGSETQYF.

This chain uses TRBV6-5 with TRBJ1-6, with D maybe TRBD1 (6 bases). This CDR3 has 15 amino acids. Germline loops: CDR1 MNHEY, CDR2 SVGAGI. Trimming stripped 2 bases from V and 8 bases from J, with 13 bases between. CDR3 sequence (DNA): TGTGCCAGCAGTTACCAGGGGCTCTTGGATTCACCCCTCCACTTT. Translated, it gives CASSYQGLLDSPLHF.

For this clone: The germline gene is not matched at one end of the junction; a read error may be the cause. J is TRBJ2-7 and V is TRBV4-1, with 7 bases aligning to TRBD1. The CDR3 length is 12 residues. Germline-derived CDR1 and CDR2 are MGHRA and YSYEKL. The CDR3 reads CASSQGPGTAVF. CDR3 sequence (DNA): TGCGCCAGCAGCCAAGGGCCCGGGACAGCGGTCTTC.

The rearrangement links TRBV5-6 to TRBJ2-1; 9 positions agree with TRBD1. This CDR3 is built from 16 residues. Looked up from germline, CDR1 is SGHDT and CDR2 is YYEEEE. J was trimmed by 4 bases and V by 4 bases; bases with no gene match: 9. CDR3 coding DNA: TGTGCCAGCAGCCGGAAACAGGGGGCTAGGTACAATGAGCAGTTCTTC. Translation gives CASSRKQGARYNEQFF.

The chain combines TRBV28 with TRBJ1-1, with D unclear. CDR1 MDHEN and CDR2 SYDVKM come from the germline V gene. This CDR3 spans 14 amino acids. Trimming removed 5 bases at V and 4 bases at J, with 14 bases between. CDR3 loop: CASSPPQTGTEAFF. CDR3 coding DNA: TGTGCCAGCAGTCCCCCCCAAACGGGCACTGAAGCTTTCTTT.

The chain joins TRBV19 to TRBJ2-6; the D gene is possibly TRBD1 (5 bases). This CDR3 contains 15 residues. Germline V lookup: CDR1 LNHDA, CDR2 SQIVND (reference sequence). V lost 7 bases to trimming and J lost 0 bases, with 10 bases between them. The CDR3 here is CASKNRISGANVLTF. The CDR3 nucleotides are TGTGCCAGTAAAAACAGGATCTCTGGGGCCAACGTCCTGACTTTC.

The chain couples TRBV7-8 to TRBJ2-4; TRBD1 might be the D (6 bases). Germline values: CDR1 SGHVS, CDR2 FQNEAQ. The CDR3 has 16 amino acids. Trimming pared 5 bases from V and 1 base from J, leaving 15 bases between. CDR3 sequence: CASSTGYTGAKNIQYF. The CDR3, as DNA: TGTGCCAGCAGCACCGGATACACAGGGGCCAAAAACATTCAGTACTTC.

CDR3 DNA: TGCGCCAGCAGTGAGGCAGGGGGGAATAATTCACCCCTCCACTTT. Protein product: CASSEAGGNNSPLHF. The chain has TRBV10-2 and TRBJ1-6, with 7 nucleotides matching TRBD1. Germline CDR1 WSHSY, CDR2 SAAADI. The CDR3 covers 15 residues. V lost 2 bases, J lost 5 bases, and 3 bases stayed unmatched.

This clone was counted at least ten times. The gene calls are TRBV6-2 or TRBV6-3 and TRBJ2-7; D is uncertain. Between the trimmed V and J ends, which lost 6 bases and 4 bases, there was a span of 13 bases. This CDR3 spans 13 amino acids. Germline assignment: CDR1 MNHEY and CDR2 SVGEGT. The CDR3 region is CASRPSGRYEQYF. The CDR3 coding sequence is TGTGCCAGCAGGCCTTCTGGGCGTTACGAGCAGTACTTC.

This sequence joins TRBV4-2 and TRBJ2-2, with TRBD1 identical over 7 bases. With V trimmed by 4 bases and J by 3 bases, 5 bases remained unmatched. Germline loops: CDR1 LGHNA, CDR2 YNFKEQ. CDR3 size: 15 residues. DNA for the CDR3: TGTGCCAGCAGCCGGGACAGAGAGGACACCGGGGAGCTGTTTTTT. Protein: CASSRDREDTGELFF.